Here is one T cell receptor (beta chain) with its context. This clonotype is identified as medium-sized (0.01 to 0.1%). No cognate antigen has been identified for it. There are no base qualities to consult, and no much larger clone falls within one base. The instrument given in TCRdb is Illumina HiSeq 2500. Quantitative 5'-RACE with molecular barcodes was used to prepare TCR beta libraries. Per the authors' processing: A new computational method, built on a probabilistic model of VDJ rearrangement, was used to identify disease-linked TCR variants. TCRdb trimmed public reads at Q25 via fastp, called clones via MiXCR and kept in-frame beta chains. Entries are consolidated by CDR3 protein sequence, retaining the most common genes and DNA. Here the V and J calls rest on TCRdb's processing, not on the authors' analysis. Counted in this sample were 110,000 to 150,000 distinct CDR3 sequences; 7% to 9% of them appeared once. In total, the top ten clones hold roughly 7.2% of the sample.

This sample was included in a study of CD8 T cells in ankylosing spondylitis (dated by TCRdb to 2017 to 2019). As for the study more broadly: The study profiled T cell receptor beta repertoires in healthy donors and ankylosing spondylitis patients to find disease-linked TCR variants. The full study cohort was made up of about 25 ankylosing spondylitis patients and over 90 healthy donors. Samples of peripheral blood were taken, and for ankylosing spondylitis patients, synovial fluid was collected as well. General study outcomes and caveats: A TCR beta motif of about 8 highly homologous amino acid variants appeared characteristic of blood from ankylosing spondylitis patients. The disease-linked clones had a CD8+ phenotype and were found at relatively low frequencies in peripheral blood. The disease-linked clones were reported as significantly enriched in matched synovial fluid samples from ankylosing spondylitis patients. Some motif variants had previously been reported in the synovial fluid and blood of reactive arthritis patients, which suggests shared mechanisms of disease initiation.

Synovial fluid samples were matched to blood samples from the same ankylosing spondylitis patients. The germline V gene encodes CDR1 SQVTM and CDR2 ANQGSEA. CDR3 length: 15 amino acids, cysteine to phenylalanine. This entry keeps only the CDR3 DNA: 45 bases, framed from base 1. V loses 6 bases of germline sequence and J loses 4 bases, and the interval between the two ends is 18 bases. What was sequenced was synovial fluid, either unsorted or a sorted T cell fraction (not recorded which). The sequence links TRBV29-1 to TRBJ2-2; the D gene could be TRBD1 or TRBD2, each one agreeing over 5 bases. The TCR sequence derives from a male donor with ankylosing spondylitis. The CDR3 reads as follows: CSVGWDLGATGELFF. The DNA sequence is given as TGCAGCGTAGGGTGGGACCTTGGGGCCACCGGGGAGCTGTTTTTT.